Reported below is one T cell receptor (beta chain). Its antigen is unknown. The record originates from a study of T cell repertoires in cytomegalovirus infection. Study background: Indicated by public TCR beta signatures were CMV infection and matching HLA type.

TCRdb analysed the reads with MiXCR anew, one entry per CDR3 protein. The repertoire has 650,000 to 900,000 distinct CDR3 sequences, 32% of them found once; the top ten carry around 12%. With 6 bases clipped from V and 12 bases from J, the junction kept 8 bases outside the gene matches. Germline CDR1 and CDR2: DFQATT and SNEGSKA (reference sequence). The CDR3 sequence is 11 residues long. The starting material was cultured CD8+ T cells from PBMCs, obtained from culture after CMV antigen stimulation. The V gene is TRBV20-1, the J gene TRBJ2-5; 9 bases match TRBD2. The clonotype comes from a human donor in good health (CMV status not recorded). Some clones in this sample may be carry-over from other donors' samples. CDR3 bases: TGCAGTGCCCCGACTAGCGGAGTCAAGTACTTC. Residues: CSAPTSGVKYF.